This TCR beta chain was sequenced for a study of blood T cell repertoires in COVID-19. Study background: The United States, Italy and Spain were the sources of the acute and convalescent COVID-19 samples.

Sequenced by immunoSEQ multiplex PCR; TCRdb stores in-frame clones only, minus some. The sample consists of 300,000 or so clones, approximately 90% of them appearing once. Trimming pared 3 bases from V and 0 bases from J, leaving 16 bases between. The CDR3 contains 17 residues. CDR1 is SGDLS, CDR2 YYNGEE, per germline. This receptor was identified in a woman between 40 and 50 years old with acute or convalescent COVID-19. Sequenced: peripheral blood. The chain employs TRBV9 and TRBJ1-5; perhaps TRBD1 as D (6 bases). CDR3 nucleotide sequence: TGTGCCAGCAGCGCTCAGGACAGCCCGTATAGCAATCAGCCCCAGCATTTT. Protein product: CASSAQDSPYSNQPQHF.